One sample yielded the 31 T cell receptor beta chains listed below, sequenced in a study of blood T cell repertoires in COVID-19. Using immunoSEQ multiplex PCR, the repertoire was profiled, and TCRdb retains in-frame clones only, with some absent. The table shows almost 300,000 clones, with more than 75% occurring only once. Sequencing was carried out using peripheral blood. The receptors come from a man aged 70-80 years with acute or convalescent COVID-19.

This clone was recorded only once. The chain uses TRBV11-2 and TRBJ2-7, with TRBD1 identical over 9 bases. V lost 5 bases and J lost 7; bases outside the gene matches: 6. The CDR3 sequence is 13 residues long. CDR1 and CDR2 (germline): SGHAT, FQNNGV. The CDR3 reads CASSHRGPGEQYF. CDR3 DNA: TGTGCCAGCAGCCACAGGGGGCCTGGGGAGCAGTACTTC. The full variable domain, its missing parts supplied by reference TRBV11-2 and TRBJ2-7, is EAGVAQSPRYKIIEKRQSVAFWCNPISGHATLYWYQQILGQGPKLLIQFQNNGVVDDSQLPKDRFSAERLKGVDSTLKIQPAKLEDSAVYLCASSHRGPGEQYFGPGTRLTVT.

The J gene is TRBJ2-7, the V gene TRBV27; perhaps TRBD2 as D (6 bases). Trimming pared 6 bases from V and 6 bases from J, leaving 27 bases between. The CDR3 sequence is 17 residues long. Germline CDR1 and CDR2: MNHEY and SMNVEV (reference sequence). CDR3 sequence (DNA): TGTGCCAGCAGCTATAGTAGTGGAGGGGCGCGGTATGGCGAGCAGTACTTC. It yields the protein CASSYSSGGARYGEQYF.

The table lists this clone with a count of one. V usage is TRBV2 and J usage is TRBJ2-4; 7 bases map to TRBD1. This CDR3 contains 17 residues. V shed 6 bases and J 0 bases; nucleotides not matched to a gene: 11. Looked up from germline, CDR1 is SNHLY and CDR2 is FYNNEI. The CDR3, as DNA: TGTGCCAGCAGCCTAGTGAGGGACAGTCTAGCCAAAAACATTCAGTACTTC. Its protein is CASSLVRDSLAKNIQYF.

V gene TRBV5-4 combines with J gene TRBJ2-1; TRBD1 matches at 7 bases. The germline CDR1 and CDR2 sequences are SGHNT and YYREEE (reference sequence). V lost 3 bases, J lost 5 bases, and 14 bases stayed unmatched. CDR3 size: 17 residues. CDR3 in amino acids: CASSSGVWDSEDNEQFF. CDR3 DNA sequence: TGTGCCAGCAGCTCCGGAGTTTGGGACAGTGAGGACAATGAGCAGTTCTTC.

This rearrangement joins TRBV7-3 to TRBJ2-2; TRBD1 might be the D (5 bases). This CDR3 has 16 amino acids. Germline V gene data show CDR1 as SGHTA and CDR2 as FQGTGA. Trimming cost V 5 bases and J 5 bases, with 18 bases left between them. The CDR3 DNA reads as TGTGCCAGCAGCCTAAATGGTGGGGCTAATACCGGGGAGCTGTTTTTT. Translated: CASSLNGGANTGELFF.

CDR3 amino acids: CASSLGTGPYGYTF. Written as DNA, the CDR3 is TGTGCCAGCAGCTTAGGGACAGGGCCCTATGGCTACACCTTC. J is TRBJ1-2 and V is TRBV7-2, with 8 bases matching TRBD1. The CDR3 extends over 14 amino acids. Germline V gives CDR1 SGHTA, CDR2 FQGNSA. V lost 1 base to trimming and J lost 4 bases; unmatched junction nucleotides: 2. The full variable domain, with the rest looked up from reference TRBV7-2 and TRBJ1-2, is GAGVSQSPSNKVTEKGKDVELRCDPISGHTALYWYRQSLGQGLEFLIYFQGNSAPDKSGLPSDRFSAERTGGSVSTLTIQRTQQEDSAVYLCASSLGTGPYGYTFGSGTRLTVV.

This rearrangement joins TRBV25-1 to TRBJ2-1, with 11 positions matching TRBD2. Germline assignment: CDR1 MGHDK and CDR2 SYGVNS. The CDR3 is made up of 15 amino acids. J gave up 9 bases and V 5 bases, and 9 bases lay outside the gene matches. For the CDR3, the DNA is TGTGCCAGCAGTAAGGGACTAGCGGCTTATAGTGAGCAGTTCTTC. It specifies CASSKGLAAYSEQFF.

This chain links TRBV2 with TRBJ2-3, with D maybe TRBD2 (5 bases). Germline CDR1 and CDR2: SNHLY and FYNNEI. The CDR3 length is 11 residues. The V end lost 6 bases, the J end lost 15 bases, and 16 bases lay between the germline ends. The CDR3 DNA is TGTGCCAGCAGCACAGAGGGTTCGACTTATTTT. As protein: CASSTEGSTYF.

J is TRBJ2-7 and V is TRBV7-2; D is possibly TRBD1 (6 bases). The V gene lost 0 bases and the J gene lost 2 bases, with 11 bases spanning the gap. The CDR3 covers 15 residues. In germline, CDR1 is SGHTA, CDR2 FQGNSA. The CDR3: CASSLAGTMTYEQYF. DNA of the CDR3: TGTGCCAGCAGCTTAGCGGGGACAATGACCTACGAGCAGTACTTC.

The DNA for the CDR3 is TGCGCCAGCAGCTCTCTGAGCTCCTACAATGAGCAGTTCTTC. This codes for CASSSLSSYNEQFF. The gene calls are TRBV5-1 and TRBJ2-1; the D is unclear. CDR1 is SGHRS, CDR2 YFSETQ, per germline. The CDR3 sequence is 14 residues long. Trimming cost V 3 bases and J 0 bases, with 7 bases left between them.

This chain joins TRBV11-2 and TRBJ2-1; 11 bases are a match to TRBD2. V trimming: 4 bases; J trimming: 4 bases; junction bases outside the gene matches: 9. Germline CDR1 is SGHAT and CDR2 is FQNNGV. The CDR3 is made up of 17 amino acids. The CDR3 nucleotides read TGTGCCAGCAGCTCAGAGGTAGCGGGAGGGCCTTACAATGAGCAGTTCTTC. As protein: CASSSEVAGGPYNEQFF.

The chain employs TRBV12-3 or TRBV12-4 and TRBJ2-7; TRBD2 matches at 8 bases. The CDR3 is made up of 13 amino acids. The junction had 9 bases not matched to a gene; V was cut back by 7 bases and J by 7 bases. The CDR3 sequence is CASNREGLGEQYF. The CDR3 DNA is TGTGCCAGCAACCGGGAGGGGTTGGGGGAGCAGTACTTC.

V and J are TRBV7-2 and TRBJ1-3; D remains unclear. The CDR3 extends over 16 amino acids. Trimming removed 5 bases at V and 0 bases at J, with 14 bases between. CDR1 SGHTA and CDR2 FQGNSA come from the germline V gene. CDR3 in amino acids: CASSAMGGYSGNTIYF. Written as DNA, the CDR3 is TGTGCCAGCAGCGCAATGGGAGGGTACTCTGGAAACACCATATATTTT.

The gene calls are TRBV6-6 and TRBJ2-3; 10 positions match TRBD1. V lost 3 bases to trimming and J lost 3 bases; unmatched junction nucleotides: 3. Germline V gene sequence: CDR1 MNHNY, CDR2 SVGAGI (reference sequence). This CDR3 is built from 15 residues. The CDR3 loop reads CASSYWDRGTDTQYF. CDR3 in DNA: TGTGCCAGCAGTTATTGGGACAGGGGAACAGATACGCAGTATTTT.

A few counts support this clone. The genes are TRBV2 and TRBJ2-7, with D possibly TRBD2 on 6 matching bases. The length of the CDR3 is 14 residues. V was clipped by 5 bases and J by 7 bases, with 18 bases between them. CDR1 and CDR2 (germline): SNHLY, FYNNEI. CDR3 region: CASSMGGDLREQYF. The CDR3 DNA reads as TGTGCCAGCAGTATGGGGGGAGATTTGCGGGAGCAGTACTTC.

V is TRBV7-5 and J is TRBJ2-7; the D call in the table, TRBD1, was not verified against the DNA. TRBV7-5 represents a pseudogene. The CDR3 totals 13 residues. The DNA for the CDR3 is TGTGCCAGAAGCTCCAGGGGAACCTACGAGCAGTACTTC. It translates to CARSSRGTYEQYF.

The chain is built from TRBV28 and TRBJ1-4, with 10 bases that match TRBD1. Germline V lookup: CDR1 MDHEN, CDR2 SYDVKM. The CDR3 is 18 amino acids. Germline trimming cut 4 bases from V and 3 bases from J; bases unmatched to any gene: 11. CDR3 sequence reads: CASSSEIDRGLANEKLFF. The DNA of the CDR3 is TGTGCCAGCAGTTCAGAAATCGACAGGGGGCTGGCTAATGAAAAACTGTTTTTT. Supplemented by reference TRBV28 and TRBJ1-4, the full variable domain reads DVKVTQSSRYLVKRTGEKVFLECVQDMDHENMFWYRQDPGLGLRLIYFSYDVKMKEKGDIPEGYSVSREKKERFSLILESASTNQTSMYLCASSSEIDRGLANEKLFFGSGTQLSVL.

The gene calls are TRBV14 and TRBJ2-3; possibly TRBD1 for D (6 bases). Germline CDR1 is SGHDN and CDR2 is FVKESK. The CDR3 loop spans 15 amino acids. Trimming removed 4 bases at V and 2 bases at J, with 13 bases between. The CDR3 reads CASSPGGGLTDTQYF. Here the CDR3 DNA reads TGTGCCAGCAGCCCCGGTGGGGGCCTCACAGATACGCAGTATTTT.

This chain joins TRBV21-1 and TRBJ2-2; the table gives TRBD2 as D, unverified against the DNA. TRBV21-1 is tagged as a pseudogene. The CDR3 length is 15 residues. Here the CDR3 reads CASSNSGGASGELFF. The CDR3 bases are TGTGCCAGCAGCAACAGCGGGGGGGCCTCCGGGGAGCTGTTTTTT.

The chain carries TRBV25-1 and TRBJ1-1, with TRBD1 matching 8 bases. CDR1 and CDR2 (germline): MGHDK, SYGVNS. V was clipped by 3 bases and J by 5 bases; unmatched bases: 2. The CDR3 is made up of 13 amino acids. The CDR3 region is CASSDRGRTEAFF. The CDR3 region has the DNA TGTGCCAGCAGTGACAGGGGGCGGACTGAAGCTTTCTTT. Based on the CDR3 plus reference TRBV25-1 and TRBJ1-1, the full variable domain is EADIYQTPRYLVIGTGKKITLECSQTMGHDKMYWYQQDPGMELHLIHYSYGVNSTEKGDLSSESTVSRIRTEHFPLTLESARPSHTSQYLCASSDRGRTEAFFGQGTRLTVV.

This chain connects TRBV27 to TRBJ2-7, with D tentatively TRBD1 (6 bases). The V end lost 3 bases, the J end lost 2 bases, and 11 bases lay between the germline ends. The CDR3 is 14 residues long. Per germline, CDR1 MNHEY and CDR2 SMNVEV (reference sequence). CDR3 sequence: CASSFDRQTYEQYF. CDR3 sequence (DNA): TGTGCCAGCAGTTTCGACAGGCAGACCTACGAGCAGTACTTC.

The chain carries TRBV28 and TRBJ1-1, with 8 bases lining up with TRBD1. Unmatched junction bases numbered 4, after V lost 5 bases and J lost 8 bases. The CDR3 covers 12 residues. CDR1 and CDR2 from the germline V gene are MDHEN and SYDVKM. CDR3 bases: TGTGCCAGCAGTACTCAGGGGGCGGAAGCTTTCTTT. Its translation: CASSTQGAEAFF.

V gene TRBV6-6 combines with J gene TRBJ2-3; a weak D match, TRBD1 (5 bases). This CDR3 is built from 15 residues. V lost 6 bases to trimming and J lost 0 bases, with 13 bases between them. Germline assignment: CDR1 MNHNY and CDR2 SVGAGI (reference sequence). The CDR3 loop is CASSLLGPSTDTQYF. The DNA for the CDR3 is TGTGCCAGCAGCCTTCTGGGGCCTAGCACAGATACGCAGTATTTT.

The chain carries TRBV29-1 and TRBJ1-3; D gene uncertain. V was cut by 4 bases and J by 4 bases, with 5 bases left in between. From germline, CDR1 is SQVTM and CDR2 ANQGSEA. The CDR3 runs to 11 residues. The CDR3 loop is CSVVAGNTIYF. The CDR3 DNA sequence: TGCAGCGTTGTGGCCGGAAACACCATATATTTT.

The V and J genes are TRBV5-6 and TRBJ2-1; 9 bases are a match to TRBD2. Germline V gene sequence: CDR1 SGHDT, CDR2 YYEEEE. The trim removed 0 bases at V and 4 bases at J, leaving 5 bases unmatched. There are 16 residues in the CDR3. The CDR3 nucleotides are TGTGCCAGCAGCTTGGTGGCTAGCGGGATGTACAATGAGCAGTTCTTC. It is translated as CASSLVASGMYNEQFF.

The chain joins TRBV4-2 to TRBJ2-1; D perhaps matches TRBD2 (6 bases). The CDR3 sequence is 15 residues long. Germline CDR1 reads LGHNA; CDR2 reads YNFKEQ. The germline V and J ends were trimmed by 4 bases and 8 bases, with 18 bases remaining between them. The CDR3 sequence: CASSRGEVGYDEQFF. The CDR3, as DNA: TGTGCCAGCAGCCGAGGGGAGGTGGGGTATGATGAGCAGTTCTTC.

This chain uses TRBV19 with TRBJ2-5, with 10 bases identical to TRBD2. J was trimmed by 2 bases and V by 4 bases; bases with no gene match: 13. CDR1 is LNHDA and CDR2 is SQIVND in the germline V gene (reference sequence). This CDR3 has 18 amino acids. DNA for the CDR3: TGTGCCAGTAGTAGGGGGCTAGCGGGGGCGAAGCCTCAAGAGACCCAGTACTTC. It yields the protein CASSRGLAGAKPQETQYF.

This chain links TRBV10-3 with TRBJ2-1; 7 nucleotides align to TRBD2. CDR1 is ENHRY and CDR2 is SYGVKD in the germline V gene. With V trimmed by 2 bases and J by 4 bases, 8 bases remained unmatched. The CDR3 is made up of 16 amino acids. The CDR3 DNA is TGTGCCATCAGTGAGCGGGACGGGAGGACGTACAATGAGCAGTTCTTC. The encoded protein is CAISERDGRTYNEQFF.

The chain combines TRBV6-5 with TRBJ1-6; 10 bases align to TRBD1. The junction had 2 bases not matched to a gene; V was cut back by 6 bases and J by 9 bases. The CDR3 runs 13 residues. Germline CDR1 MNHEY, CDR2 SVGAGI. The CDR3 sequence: CASRGQGLSPLHF. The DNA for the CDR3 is TGTGCCAGCAGGGGACAGGGGCTTTCACCCCTCCACTTT.

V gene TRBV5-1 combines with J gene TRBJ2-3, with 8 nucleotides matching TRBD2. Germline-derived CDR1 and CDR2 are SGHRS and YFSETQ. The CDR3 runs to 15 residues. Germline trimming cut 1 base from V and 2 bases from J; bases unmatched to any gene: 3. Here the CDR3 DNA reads TGCGCCAGCAGCTTGTCCGGACTAGCCACAGATACGCAGTATTTT. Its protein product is CASSLSGLATDTQYF.

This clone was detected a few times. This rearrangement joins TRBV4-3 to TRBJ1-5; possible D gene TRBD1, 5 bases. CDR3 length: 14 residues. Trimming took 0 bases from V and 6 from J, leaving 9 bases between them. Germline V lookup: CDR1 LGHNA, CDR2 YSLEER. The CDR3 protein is CASSQDFGGQPQHF. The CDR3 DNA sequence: TGCGCCAGCAGCCAAGATTTCGGGGGTCAGCCCCAGCATTTT.